This T cell receptor (beta chain) was found in a study of OX40 agonist ivuxolimab in advanced cancers. Background on the study: Every 2 weeks, patients received ivuxolimab intravenously, dosed at 0.01 to 10 mg/kg.

Some clones are missing from TCRdb's copy, which holds only in-frame ones; the method was immunoSEQ multiplex PCR. Here the sample spans roughly 73,000 clones, about 91% being singletons. The germline CDR1 and CDR2 sequences are SGHNT and YYREEE (reference sequence). This CDR3 has 17 residues. V shed 0 bases and J 4 bases; nucleotides not matched to a gene: 2. This TCR was sampled from an adult with an advanced solid tumor such as melanoma, head and neck, liver or kidney cancer. V gene TRBV5-4 combines with J gene TRBJ2-1; 15 bases align to TRBD2. This specimen consisted of CD4+ or CD8+ T cells sorted from blood, obtained in a trial of the OX40 agonist ivuxolimab. CDR3 in amino acids: CASSLDGLAGGYNEQFF. CDR3 bases: TGTGCCAGCAGCTTGGACGGACTAGCGGGAGGGTACAATGAGCAGTTCTTC.